The 21 T cell receptor beta chains in this list originate from one sample, sequenced in a study of blood T cell repertoires in COVID-19. Sequencing was performed with immunoSEQ multiplex PCR; in TCRdb, only in-frame clones are kept and a portion is missing. Among around 99,000 clones, around 90% were seen once, and the ten largest hold approximately 1%. Sequencing was performed on peripheral blood. The receptors come from a human donor in a cohort sampled during active COVID-19.

V and J are TRBV28 and TRBJ1-3; D remains ambiguous. The CDR3 is 16 residues long. With 6 bases removed from V and 0 bases from J, the gap between germline ends came to 15 bases. The germline gives CDR1 MDHEN, CDR2 SYDVKM. The CDR3 DNA reads TGTGCCAGCAGGGGTATAGGAGGCAGCTCTGGAAACACCATATATTTT. Translated: CASRGIGGSSGNTIYF.

V is TRBV14 and J is TRBJ2-7; TRBD2 matches 8 bases. Per germline, CDR1 SGHDN and CDR2 FVKESK. The CDR3 covers 17 residues. J lost 4 bases, V lost 0 bases, and 11 bases had no gene match. The CDR3 protein is CASSQDRGPGGVYEQYF. As DNA, the CDR3 is TGTGCCAGCAGCCAAGATAGGGGACCGGGAGGGGTATACGAGCAGTACTTC.

This rearrangement joins TRBV6-2 or TRBV6-3 to TRBJ2-3; a possible D gene is TRBD2 (6 bases). CDR3 length: 16 amino acids. Trimming removed 2 bases at V and 1 base at J, with 13 bases between. In germline, CDR1 is MNHEY, CDR2 SVGEGT. CDR3 sequence reads: CASSYRTSSRTDTQYF. CDR3 DNA: TGTGCCAGCAGTTACAGAACTAGCAGCCGCACAGATACGCAGTATTTT.

This clone was recorded once. This sequence joins TRBV5-1 and TRBJ1-6; D is uncertain. Trimming removed 2 bases at V and 2 bases at J, with 11 bases between. CDR1 SGHRS and CDR2 YFSETQ come from the germline V gene. CDR3 length: 16 amino acids. In DNA form, the CDR3 reads TGCGCCAGCAGCTTTGAGTTGAAGCCCTATAATTCACCCCTCCACTTT. Its translation is CASSFELKPYNSPLHF.

The chain has TRBV9 and TRBJ2-3; 8 bases align to TRBD2. V was clipped by 0 bases and J by 0 bases; unmatched bases: 3. Germline V CDR1 and CDR2: SGDLS, YYNGEE. The CDR3 has 16 amino acids. This CDR3 is CASSVGSGVSTDTQYF. In nucleotides, the CDR3 is TGTGCCAGCAGCGTAGGTAGCGGGGTTAGCACAGATACGCAGTATTTT.

This clone was seen just once. The chain couples TRBV7-9 to TRBJ2-2, with D perhaps matching TRBD1 (5 bases). The germline gives CDR1 SEHNR, CDR2 FQNEAQ (reference sequence). This CDR3 is built from 15 residues. The V end was cut by 6 bases, the J end by 1 base, with 12 bases between. The CDR3 spells CASSFRGRNTGELFF. The CDR3 bases are TGTGCCAGCAGTTTTAGGGGAAGGAACACCGGGGAGCTGTTTTTT.

This clone was recorded once. The chain combines TRBV3-1 (or the pseudogene TRBV3-2) with TRBJ1-4; 9 bases agree with TRBD1. In germline, CDR1 is LGHDT, CDR2 YNNKEL (reference sequence). V lost 3 bases, J lost 7 bases, and 12 bases stayed unmatched. CDR3 size: 17 residues. This CDR3 reads CASSQEDPGTGFEKLFF. The CDR3 nucleotides read TGTGCCAGCAGCCAGGAAGACCCCGGGACAGGGTTTGAAAAACTGTTTTTT.

The rearrangement links TRBV5-1 to TRBJ2-6; the match to TRBD1 covers 8 bases. The CDR3 has 19 amino acids. The germline V gene encodes CDR1 SGHRS and CDR2 YFSETQ. Trimming at V came to 0 bases and at J to 0 bases, leaving 8 bases not matched to a gene. The CDR3 bases are TGCGCCAGCAGCTTGGGGACGGGACAGGCCAACTCTGGGGCCAACGTCCTGACTTTC. Amino acids: CASSLGTGQANSGANVLTF.

This clone was picked up one time. This sequence joins TRBV28 and TRBJ2-1, with D possibly being TRBD2 (5 bases). Trimming left V 3 bases short and J 3 bases short, with 6 bases between. Germline lookup yields CDR1 MDHEN and CDR2 SYDVKM. This CDR3 region has 13 residues. The CDR3 protein is CASSFGLYNEQFF. CDR3 sequence (DNA): TGTGCCAGCAGTTTCGGACTCTACAATGAGCAGTTCTTC.

V and J are TRBV5-6 and TRBJ1-4; 8 bases line up with TRBD1. The V and J ends lost 2 bases and 8 bases, in that order; junction bases with no gene match: 11. From germline, CDR1 is SGHDT and CDR2 YYEEEE. The CDR3 length is 16 residues. CDR3 amino acids: CASSFFGQGLEEKLFF. In DNA form, the CDR3 reads TGTGCCAGCAGCTTCTTCGGACAGGGATTGGAGGAAAAACTGTTTTTT.

A single count supports this clone. This chain connects TRBV5-6 to TRBJ1-5, with 7 bases fitting TRBD1. The CDR3 length is 15 residues. The germline V gene encodes CDR1 SGHDT and CDR2 YYEEEE. V trimming: 7 bases; J trimming: 6 bases; junction bases outside the gene matches: 13. CDR3 DNA sequence: TGTGCCAGCCACGTCACAGGGGACGCTAGTCAGCCCCAGCATTTT. Protein product: CASHVTGDASQPQHF. Looking up the rest from reference TRBV5-6 and TRBJ1-5 gives the full variable domain: DAGVTQSPTHLIKTRGQQVTLRCSPKSGHDTVSWYQQALGQGPQFIFQYYEEEERQRGNFPDRFSGHQFPNYSSELNVNALLLGDSALYLCASHVTGDASQPQHFGDGTRLSIL.

The chain couples TRBV10-3 to TRBJ1-1; D perhaps matches TRBD1 (6 bases). The V end lost 8 bases, the J end lost 1 base, and 14 bases lay between the germline ends. CDR1 and CDR2 from the germline V gene are ENHRY and SYGVKD. The CDR3 loop spans 14 amino acids. The CDR3 DNA is TGTGCCATCCAGGGGACACAAACGAACACTGAAGCTTTCTTT. Its translation: CAIQGTQTNTEAFF.

This chain joins TRBV9 and TRBJ1-1; D not resolved. The CDR3 has 15 residues. V lost 0 bases and J 1 base, leaving 10 bases between the germline ends. CDR1 is SGDLS, CDR2 YYNGEE, per germline. The CDR3 bases are TGTGCCAGCAGCGTAGTCCCGGCGGCGAACACTGAAGCTTTCTTT. This codes for CASSVVPAANTEAFF.

V gene TRBV7-3 combines with J gene TRBJ2-3; D gene unclear. CDR1 and CDR2 from the germline V gene are SGHTA and FQGTGA. Trimming took off 1 base at V and 3 bases at J, with 11 bases between the two ends. This CDR3 spans 15 amino acids. The CDR3 coding sequence is TGTGCCAGCAGCTTAATAGCAGCGTCGACAGATACGCAGTATTTT. This gives the protein CASSLIAASTDTQYF.

The chain carries TRBV4-3 and TRBJ1-5; TRBD1 is a possible D gene (6 bases). V lost 0 bases to trimming and J lost 3 bases, with 9 bases between them. The germline V gene has CDR1 LGHNA and CDR2 YSLEER. There are 15 residues in the CDR3. CDR3 residues: CASSQDRGNNQPQHF. In DNA form, the CDR3 reads TGCGCCAGCAGCCAAGACAGGGGTAACAATCAGCCCCAGCATTTT.

The V gene is TRBV3-1 (or the pseudogene TRBV3-2), the J gene TRBJ2-2, with 8 bases that match TRBD2. Unmatched junction bases numbered 8, after V lost 1 base and J lost 4 bases. The CDR3 is 17 residues long. The germline V gene has CDR1 LGHDT and CDR2 YNNKEL (reference sequence). The CDR3, as DNA: TGTGCCAGCAGCCAAGCTTCGGGAGGGCCGGTCACCGGGGAGCTGTTTTTT. The encoded protein is CASSQASGGPVTGELFF.

The chain links TRBV18 to TRBJ2-7; TRBD1 matches at 9 bases. Germline assignment: CDR1 KGHSH and CDR2 LQKENI. CDR3 length equals 15 residues. V shed 2 bases, J shed 2 bases, and the junction held 4 bases outside the gene matches. Written as DNA, the CDR3 is TGTGCCAGCTCACCAACCGGGACAGGGACCTACGAGCAGTACTTC. The encoded protein is CASSPTGTGTYEQYF.

The chain uses TRBV11-2 and TRBJ2-2; D is undetermined. V lost 2 bases to trimming and J lost 1 base, with 5 bases between them. CDR3 length: 14 amino acids. From germline, CDR1 is SGHAT and CDR2 FQNNGV. This chain's CDR3 is CASSLSQNTGELFF. CDR3 coding DNA: TGTGCCAGCAGCTTATCACAGAACACCGGGGAGCTGTTTTTT.

The V call is TRBV28, the J call TRBJ1-2; 7 positions match TRBD1. This CDR3 has 15 amino acids. The junction had 8 bases not matched to a gene; V was cut back by 5 bases and J by 2 bases. Germline assignment: CDR1 MDHEN and CDR2 SYDVKM. CDR3 residues: CASSSLQGWNYGYTF. The CDR3 DNA sequence: TGTGCCAGCAGTAGTCTACAGGGGTGGAACTATGGCTACACCTTC.

The rearrangement joins TRBV25-1 to TRBJ2-7; no clear D. CDR1 and CDR2 from the germline V gene are MGHDK and SYGVNS. The ends were cut back, 9 bases at V and 2 bases at J, with 11 bases in the middle. This CDR3 spans 12 amino acids. CDR3 protein: CASSSFPYEQYF. CDR3 DNA: TGTGCCAGTTCTAGTTTTCCCTACGAGCAGTACTTC.

This clone showed up just once. The chain employs TRBV14 and TRBJ2-5; TRBD2 matches 8 bases. V gave up 2 bases and J gave up 5 bases; unmatched junction bases: 16. The CDR3 length is 18 residues. Looked up from germline, CDR1 is SGHDN and CDR2 is FVKESK. The CDR3 region has the DNA TGTGCCAGCAGCCAACCAGCTTTGGGACTAGGGATCGGGGAGACCCAGTACTTC. Its protein is CASSQPALGLGIGETQYF.